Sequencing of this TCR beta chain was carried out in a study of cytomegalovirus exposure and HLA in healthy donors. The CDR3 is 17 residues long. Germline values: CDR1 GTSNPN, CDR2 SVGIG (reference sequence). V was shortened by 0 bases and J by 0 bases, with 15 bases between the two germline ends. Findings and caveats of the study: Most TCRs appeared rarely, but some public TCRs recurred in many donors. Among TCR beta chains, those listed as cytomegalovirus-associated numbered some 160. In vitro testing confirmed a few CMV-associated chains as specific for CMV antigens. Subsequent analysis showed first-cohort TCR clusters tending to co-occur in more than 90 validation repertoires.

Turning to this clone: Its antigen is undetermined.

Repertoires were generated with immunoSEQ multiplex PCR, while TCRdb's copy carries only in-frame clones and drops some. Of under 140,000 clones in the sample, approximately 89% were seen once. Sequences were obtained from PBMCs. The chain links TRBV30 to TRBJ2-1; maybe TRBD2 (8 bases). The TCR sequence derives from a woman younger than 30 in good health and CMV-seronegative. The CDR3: CAWSVLRGTSSYNEQFF. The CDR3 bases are TGTGCCTGGAGTGTACTCAGGGGGACTAGCTCCTACAATGAGCAGTTCTTC.